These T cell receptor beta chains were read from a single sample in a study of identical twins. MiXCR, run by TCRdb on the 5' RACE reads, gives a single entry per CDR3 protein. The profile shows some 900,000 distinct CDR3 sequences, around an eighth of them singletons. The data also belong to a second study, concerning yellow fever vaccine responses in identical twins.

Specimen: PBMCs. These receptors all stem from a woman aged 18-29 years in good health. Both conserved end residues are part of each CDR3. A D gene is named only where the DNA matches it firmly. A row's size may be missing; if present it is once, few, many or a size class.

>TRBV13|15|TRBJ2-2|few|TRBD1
TGTGCCAGCAGCCCCAAGACAGGGCACGCCGGGGAGCTGTTTTTT
CASSPKTGHAGELFF
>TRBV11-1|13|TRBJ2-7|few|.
TGTGCCAGCAGGTTGGGCATTCTCTACGAGCAGTACTTC
CASRLGILYEQYF
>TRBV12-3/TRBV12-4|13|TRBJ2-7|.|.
TGTGCCAGCAGTTTAGAAGAACCTTACGAGCAGTACTTC
CASSLEEPYEQYF
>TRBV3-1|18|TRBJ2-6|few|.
TGTGCCAGCAGTCCAACAAAGGGAACGGTCTATGGGGCCAACGTCCTGACTTTC
CASSPTKGTVYGANVLTF
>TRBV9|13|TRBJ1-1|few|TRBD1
TGTGCCAGCAAAGGGACAGGGGACACTGAAGCTTTCTTT
CASKGTGDTEAFF
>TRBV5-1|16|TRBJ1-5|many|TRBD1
TGCGCCAGCAGCTTGACTGCGTCAGGGGGAAATCAGCCCCAGCATTTT
CASSLTASGGNQPQHF
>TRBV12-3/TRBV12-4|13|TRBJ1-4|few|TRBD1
TGTGCCAGCAGGGCGACAGGGGCGGAAAAACTGTTTTTT
CASRATGAEKLFF
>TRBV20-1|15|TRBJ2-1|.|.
TGCAGTGCTCCCAACCAGGGTGCCGAGGGTAATGAGCAGTTCTTC
CSAPNQGAEGNEQFF
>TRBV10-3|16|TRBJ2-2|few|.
TGTGCCATCAGATCGACCCCTGGAGCCAACACCGGGGAGCTGTTTTTT
CAIRSTPGANTGELFF
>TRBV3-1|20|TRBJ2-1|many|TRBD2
TGTGCCAGCAGCCTCAGGCGACTAGCGGGGGCGCAAAGCTCCTACAATGAGCAGTTCTTC
CASSLRRLAGAQSSYNEQFF
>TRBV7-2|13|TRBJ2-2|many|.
TGTGCCAGCAGCTACCGGAACACCGGGGAGCTGTTTTTT
CASSYRNTGELFF
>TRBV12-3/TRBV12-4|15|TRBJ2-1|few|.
TGTGCCAGCAGTTTGGAACCTCCAGGGTACAATGAGCAGTTCTTC
CASSLEPPGYNEQFF
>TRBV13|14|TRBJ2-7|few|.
TGTGCCAGCAGCCGTTACAGGCCGTCCTACGAGCAGTACTTC
CASSRYRPSYEQYF
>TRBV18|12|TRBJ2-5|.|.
TGTGCCAGCTCACCGGTGGAGGAGACCCAGTACTTC
CASSPVEETQYF
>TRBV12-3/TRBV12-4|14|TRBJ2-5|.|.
TGTGCCAGCAGTTTACCTAGCGCAGAAGAGACCCAGTACTTC
CASSLPSAEETQYF
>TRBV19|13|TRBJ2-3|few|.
TGTGCCAGTAGTTTCTGGGATCCAGATACGCAGTATTTT
CASSFWDPDTQYF
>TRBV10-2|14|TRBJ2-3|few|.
TGCGCCAGCAGCTCGACTTTTACAGGAGATACGCAGTATTTT
CASSSTFTGDTQYF
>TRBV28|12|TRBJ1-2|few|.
TGTGCCAGCAGATACACAGCCGGCGGCTACACCTTC
CASRYTAGGYTF
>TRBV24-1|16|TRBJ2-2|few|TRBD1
TGTGCCACCAGTGTTCCACAGGGGGCGAACACCGGGGAGCTGTTTTTT
CATSVPQGANTGELFF
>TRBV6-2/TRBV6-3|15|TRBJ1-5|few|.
TGTGCCAGCAGTAATCAGGACCAAGTTAATCAGCCCCAGCATTTT
CASSNQDQVNQPQHF
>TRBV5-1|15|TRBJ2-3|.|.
TGCGCCAGCAGATCGGGGGCCGGGTTTCAAGATACGCAGTATTTT
CASRSGAGFQDTQYF
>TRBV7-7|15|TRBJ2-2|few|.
TGTGCCAGCAGCTTTGGCGCAGGCGGCACCGGGGAGCTGTTTTTT
CASSFGAGGTGELFF
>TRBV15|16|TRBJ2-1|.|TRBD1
TGTGCCACCAGCAGAGATCAAGCAACAGGGGGGAATGAGCAGTTCTTC
CATSRDQATGGNEQFF
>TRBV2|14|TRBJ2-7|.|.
TGTGCCAGCAGGGAAGTCACAAGACCCTACGAGCAGTACTTC
CASREVTRPYEQYF
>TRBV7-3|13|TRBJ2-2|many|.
TGTGCCAGCAGTCAGGACACCACCGGGGAGCTGTTTTTT
CASSQDTTGELFF
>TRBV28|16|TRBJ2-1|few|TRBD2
TGTGCCAGCAGTCCTCGACTAGCGGGAGTCTCGGGCGAGCAGTTCTTC
CASSPRLAGVSGEQFF
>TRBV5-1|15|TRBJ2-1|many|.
TGCGCCAGCAGCTTGACACGGGTCTCCTACAATGAGCAGTTCTTC
CASSLTRVSYNEQFF
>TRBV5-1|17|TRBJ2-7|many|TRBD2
TGCGCCAGCAGCGCCTATAGACTAGCGGGAGACTTTTACGAGCAGTACTTC
CASSAYRLAGDFYEQYF
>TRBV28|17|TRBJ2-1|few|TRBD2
TGTGCCAGCTACCCCATTGGGACTAGCGGGAGCTACAATGAGCAGTTCTTC
CASYPIGTSGSYNEQFF
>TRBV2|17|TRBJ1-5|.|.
TGTGCCAGCACCGATACCCCTTTAGGGTCGGGCAATCAGCCCCAGCATTTT
CASTDTPLGSGNQPQHF
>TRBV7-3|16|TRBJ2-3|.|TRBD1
TGTGCCAGCAGCCGGCAGGGACAGGGAAGCACAGATACGCAGTATTTT
CASSRQGQGSTDTQYF
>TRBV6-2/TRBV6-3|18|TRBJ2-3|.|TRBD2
TGTGCCAGCAGTTACTACCCGGGACTAGCGGGTGGTACAGATACGCAGTATTTT
CASSYYPGLAGGTDTQYF
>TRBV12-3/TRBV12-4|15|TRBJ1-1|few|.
TGTGCCAGCAGTTTTGGACGGGAGGGGAACACTGAAGCTTTCTTT
CASSFGREGNTEAFF
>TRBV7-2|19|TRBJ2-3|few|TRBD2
TGTGCCAGCAGCTTAGCGCGATTTGGTAGCGGGAGAGGGGTCGATACGCAGTATTTT
CASSLARFGSGRGVDTQYF
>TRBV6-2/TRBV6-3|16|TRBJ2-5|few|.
TGTGCCAGCAGTTACTATCCGGGACGAAAACAAGAGACCCAGTACTTC
CASSYYPGRKQETQYF
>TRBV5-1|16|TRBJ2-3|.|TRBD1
TGCGCCAGCAGCTTGGGGGACAGTTCTAGCACAGATACGCAGTATTTT
CASSLGDSSSTDTQYF
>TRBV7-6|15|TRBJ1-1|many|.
TGTGCCAGCAGCCCATTACAGGGCGAGGTTTCTGAAGCTTTCTTT
CASSPLQGEVSEAFF
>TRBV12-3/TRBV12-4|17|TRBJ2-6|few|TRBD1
TGTGCCAGCAGTCCCCGGGACAGGGGGATCGGGGCCAACGTCCTGACTTTC
CASSPRDRGIGANVLTF
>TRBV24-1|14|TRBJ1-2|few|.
TGTGCCACCAGTACCGGGATCGAGGCCTATGGCTACACCTTC
CATSTGIEAYGYTF
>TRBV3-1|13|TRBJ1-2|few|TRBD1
TGTGCCAGCAGTCCGGACAGGGACGGTGGCTACACCTTC
CASSPDRDGGYTF
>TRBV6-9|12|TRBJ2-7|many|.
TGTGCCAGCCTCGGGCACAACTACGAGCAGTACTTC
CASLGHNYEQYF
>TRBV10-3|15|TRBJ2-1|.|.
TGTGCCATCAGTGAGCAGGGCCCCTCCTACAATGAGCAGTTCTTC
CAISEQGPSYNEQFF
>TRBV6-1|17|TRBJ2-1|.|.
TGTGCCAGCACCCGCGTGGGGGGGGCGAGCTCCTACAATGAGCAGTTCTTC
CASTRVGGASSYNEQFF
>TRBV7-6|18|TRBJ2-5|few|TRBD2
TGTGCCAGCAGCTTAGAGGCCCCCATAATAGCGGGAGAAGAGACCCAGTACTTC
CASSLEAPIIAGEETQYF
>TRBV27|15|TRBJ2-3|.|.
TGTGCCAGCAGTTCCCCATATTTTCCCACAGATACGCAGTATTTT
CASSSPYFPTDTQYF
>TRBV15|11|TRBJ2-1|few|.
TGTGCCACCAGCACTGGGTTCGTGCAGTTCTTC
CATSTGFVQFF
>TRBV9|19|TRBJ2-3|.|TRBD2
TGTGCCAGCAGCGCCGTAGGTCTACTAGCGGGAGTGAACACAGATACGCAGTATTTT
CASSAVGLLAGVNTDTQYF
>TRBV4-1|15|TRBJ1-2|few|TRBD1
TGCGCCAGCAGCCAAGTTGAGACAGGGCCCTATGGCTACACCTTC
CASSQVETGPYGYTF
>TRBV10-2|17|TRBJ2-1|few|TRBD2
TGCGCCAGCAGTCGCGGGGGGGCCCTATCCCCCTACAATGAGCAGTTCTTC
CASSRGGALSPYNEQFF
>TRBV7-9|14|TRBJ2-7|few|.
TGTGCCAGCAGCTTACGAGCGGCAGACGACGAGCAGTACTTC
CASSLRAADDEQYF
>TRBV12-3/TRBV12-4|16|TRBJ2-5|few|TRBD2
TGTGCCAGCAGTTTAGTGTTTAGCGGGGGAAAAGAGACCCAGTACTTC
CASSLVFSGGKETQYF
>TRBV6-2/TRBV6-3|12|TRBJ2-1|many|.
TGTGCCAGCAGTTGGACCTACAATGAGCAGTTCTTC
CASSWTYNEQFF
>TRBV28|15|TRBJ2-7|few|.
TGTGCCAGCAGCTCCGAGGGCGGGAACTCCTACGAGCAGTACTTC
CASSSEGGNSYEQYF